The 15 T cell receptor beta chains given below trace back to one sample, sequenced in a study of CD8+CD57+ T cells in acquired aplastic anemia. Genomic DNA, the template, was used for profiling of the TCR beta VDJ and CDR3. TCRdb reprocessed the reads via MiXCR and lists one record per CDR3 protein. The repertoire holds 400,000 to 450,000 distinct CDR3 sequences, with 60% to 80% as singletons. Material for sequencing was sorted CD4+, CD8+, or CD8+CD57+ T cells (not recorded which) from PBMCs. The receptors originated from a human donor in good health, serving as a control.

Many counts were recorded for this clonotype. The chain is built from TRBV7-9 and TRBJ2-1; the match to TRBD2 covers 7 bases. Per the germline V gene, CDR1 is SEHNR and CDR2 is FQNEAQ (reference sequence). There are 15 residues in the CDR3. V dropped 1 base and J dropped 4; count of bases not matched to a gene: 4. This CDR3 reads CASSLERGTYNEQFF. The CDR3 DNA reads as TGTGCCAGCAGCTTAGAGCGGGGCACATACAATGAGCAGTTCTTC.

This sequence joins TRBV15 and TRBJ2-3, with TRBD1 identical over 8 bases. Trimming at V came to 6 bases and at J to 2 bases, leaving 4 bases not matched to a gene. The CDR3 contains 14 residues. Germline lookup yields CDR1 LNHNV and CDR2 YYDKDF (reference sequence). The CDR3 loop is CATRRQGYTDTQYF. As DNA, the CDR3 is TGTGCCACCAGACGACAGGGGTACACAGATACGCAGTATTTT.

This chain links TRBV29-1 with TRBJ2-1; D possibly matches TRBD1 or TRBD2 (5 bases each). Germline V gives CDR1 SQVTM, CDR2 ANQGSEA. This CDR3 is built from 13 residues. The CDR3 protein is CASHSGTINEQFF. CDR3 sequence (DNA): TGCGCCAGTCACTCCGGGACGATCAATGAGCAGTTCTTC.

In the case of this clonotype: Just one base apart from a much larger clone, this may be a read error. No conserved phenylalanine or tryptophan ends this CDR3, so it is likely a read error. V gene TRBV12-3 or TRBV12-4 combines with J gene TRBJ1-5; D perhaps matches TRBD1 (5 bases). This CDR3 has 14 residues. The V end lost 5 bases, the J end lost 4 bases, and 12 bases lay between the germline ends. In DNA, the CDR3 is TGTGCCAGCAGTACCGGGACCGAGAATCAGCCCCAGCATTGT. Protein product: CASSTGTENQPQHC.

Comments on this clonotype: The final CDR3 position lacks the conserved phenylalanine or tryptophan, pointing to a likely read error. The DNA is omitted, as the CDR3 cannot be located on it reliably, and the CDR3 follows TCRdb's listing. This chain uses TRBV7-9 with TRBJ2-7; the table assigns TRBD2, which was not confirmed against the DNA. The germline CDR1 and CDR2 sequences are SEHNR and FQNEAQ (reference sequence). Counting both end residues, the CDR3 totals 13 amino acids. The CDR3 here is CASSLARDYGNTI.

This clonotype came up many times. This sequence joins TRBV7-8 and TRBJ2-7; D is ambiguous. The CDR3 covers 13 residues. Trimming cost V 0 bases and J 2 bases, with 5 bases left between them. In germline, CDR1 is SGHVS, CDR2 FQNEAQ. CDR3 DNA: TGTGCCAGCAGCTTAGCACTGGCCTACGAGCAGTACTTC. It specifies CASSLALAYEQYF.

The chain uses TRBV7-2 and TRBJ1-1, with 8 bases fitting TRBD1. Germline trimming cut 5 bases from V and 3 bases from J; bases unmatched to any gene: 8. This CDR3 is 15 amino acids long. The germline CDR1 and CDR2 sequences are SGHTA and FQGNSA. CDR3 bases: TGTGCCAGCAGCCGAGCCGGGACAGGTGACACTGAAGCTTTCTTT. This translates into CASSRAGTGDTEAFF.

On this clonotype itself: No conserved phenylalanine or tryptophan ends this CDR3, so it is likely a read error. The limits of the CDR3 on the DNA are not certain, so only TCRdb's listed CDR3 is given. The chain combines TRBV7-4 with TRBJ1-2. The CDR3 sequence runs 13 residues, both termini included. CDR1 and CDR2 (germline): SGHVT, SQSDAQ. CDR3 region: CASSVNGYSNHTH.

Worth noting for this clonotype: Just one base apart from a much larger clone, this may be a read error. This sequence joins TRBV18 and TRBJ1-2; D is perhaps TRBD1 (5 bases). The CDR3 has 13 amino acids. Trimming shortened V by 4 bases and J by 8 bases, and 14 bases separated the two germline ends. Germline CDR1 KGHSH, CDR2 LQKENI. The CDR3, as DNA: TGTGCCAGCTCACAGGACGGGGGTGCCGGCTACACCTTC. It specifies CASSQDGGAGYTF.

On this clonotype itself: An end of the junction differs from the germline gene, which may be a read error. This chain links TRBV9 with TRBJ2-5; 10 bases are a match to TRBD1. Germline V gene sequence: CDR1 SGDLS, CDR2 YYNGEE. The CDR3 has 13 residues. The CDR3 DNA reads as TGTGCCAGCAGCGCCGGGACAGGGGTCTACGAGCAGTTC. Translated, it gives CASSAGTGVYEQF.

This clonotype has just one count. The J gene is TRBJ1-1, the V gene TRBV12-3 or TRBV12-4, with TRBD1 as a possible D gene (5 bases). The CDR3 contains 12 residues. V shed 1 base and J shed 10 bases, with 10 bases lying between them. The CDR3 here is CASSLVGEGAFF. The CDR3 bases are TGTGCCAGCAGTTTAGTGGGGGAAGGAGCTTTCTTT.

The CDR3 reads CASSPSFHEGVFEYF. CDR3 in DNA: TGTGCCAGCAGCCCCTCTTTCCATGAGGGGGTGTTCGAGTACTTC. The V and J genes are TRBV7-9 and TRBJ2-5, with a tentative D call TRBD1 (6 bases). Germline V gene sequence: CDR1 SEHNR, CDR2 FQNEAQ (reference sequence). V was cut by 5 bases and J by 12 bases, with 25 bases left in between. CDR3 length: 15 amino acids. The whole variable domain, remainder taken from reference TRBV7-9 and TRBJ2-5, is DTGVSQNPRHKITKRGQNVTFRCDPISEHNRLYWYRQTLGQGPEFLTYFQNEAQLEKSRLLSDRFSAERPKGSFSTLEIQRTEQGDSAMYLCASSPSFHEGVFEYFGPGTRLLVL.

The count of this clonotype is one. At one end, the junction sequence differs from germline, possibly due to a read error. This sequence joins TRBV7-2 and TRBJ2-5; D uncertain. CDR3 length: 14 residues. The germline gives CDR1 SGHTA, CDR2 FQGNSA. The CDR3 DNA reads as TGTGCCAGCAGCCGTCGGTTCTACGAACAGTACTTGGGGTTC. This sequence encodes CASSRRFYEQYLGF. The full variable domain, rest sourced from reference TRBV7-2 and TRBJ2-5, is GAGVSQSPSNKVTEKGKDVELRCDPISGHTALYWYRQSLGQGLEFLIYFQGNSAPDKSGLPSDRFSAERTGGSVSTLTIQRTQQEDSAVYLCASSRRFYEQYLGFGPGTRLLVL.

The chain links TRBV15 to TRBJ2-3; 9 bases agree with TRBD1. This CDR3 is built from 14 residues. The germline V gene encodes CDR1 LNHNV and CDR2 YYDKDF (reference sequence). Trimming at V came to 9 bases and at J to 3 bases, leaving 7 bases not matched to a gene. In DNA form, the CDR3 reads TGTGCCACTGGGACAGGGAAGGGGACAGATACGCAGTATTTT. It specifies CATGTGKGTDTQYF.

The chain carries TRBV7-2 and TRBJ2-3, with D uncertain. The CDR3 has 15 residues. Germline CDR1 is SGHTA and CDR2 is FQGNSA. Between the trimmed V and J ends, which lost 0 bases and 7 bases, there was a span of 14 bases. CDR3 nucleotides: TGTGCCAGCAGCTTAGCGGGTGGGGAACGGCATACGCAGTATTTT. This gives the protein CASSLAGGERHTQYF.